The entry below gives a single TCR beta chain sequence along with its context. Trimming stripped 3 bases from V and 0 bases from J, with 9 bases between. Germline CDR1 reads ENHRY; CDR2 reads SYGVKD. This CDR3 is 14 amino acids long. Cohort assignment relied on participant-reported clinical history. This sample is part of a study of blood T cell repertoires in COVID-19. At the level of the study: From the United States, Italy and Spain came samples of acute and convalescent COVID-19.

Libraries were prepared by immunoSEQ multiplex PCR; TCRdb keeps only in-frame clonotypes and omits some of them. The repertoire consists of 140,000 to 150,000 clones, with 75% to 90% occurring once and the leading ten covering over 9%. The TCR originated in a man aged 55 to 70 who had recovered from COVID-19. The sequenced material came from PBMCs or T cells enriched from blood (not recorded which). The chain is built from TRBV10-3 and TRBJ2-7; D unresolved. In nucleotides, the CDR3 is TGTGCCATCAGTGACGAGGAGCTCTCCTACGAGCAGTACTTC. Residues: CAISDEELSYEQYF.